These 17 T cell receptor beta chains were sequenced from one sample in a study of Graves' ophthalmopathy and Graves' hyperthyroidism. The sequenced template was RNA, covering the TCR beta CDR3 region. The first-round RT-PCR employed HTBI primers together with the Qiagen OneStep RT-PCR kit. A multiplex PCR was then performed as the second round. MiXCR was run by TCRdb on the multiplex PCR reads, yielding one entry per CDR3 protein. Here the sample spans approximately 410,000 distinct CDR3 sequences, 15% being singletons. The sample comprised peripheral blood. The receptors stem from a young woman with stable Graves' hyperthyroidism.

This clonotype came up many times. This sequence joins TRBV7-2 and TRBJ1-1, with D possibly matching TRBD1 (5 bases). This CDR3 has 14 residues. V was cut by 1 base and J by 3 bases, with 9 bases left in between. CDR1 SGHTA and CDR2 FQGNSA come from the germline V gene. CDR3: CASSLVPGDTEAFF. DNA of the CDR3: TGTGCCAGCAGCTTAGTTCCGGGGGACACTGAAGCTTTCTTT.

This clonotype was seen repeatedly, ten times or more. CDR3 nucleotides: TGCAGTGCTAGTGAGGGGGGTGGGGGGAGTCAGCCCCAGCATTTT. This translates into CSASEGGGGSQPQHF. This chain connects TRBV20-1 to TRBJ1-5; tentative D call: TRBD1 (6 bases). The germline V gene encodes CDR1 DFQATT and CDR2 SNEGSKA (reference sequence). Trimming took 3 bases from V and 6 from J, leaving 18 bases between them. CDR3 size: 15 residues.

This clonotype was seen many times. The V gene is TRBV14, the J gene TRBJ2-7, with 7 bases identical to TRBD1. This CDR3 contains 15 residues. The germline gives CDR1 SGHDN, CDR2 FVKESK. The V segment lost 2 bases and the J segment 3 bases; nucleotides outside the gene matches: 7. The CDR3 protein is CASSQNPGQLYEQYF. CDR3 sequence (DNA): TGTGCCAGCAGCCAAAATCCGGGACAGCTCTACGAGCAGTACTTC.

The chain uses TRBV12-3 or TRBV12-4 and TRBJ2-2; possibly TRBD1 for D (5 bases). This CDR3 contains 17 residues. The germline V and J ends were trimmed by 5 bases and 6 bases, with 22 bases remaining between them. CDR3 in amino acids: CASSPSAPRTGPGELFF. The CDR3 DNA reads TGTGCCAGCAGTCCATCCGCTCCTAGAACAGGCCCCGGGGAGCTGTTTTTT.

In its sample, this clonotype was seen many times. The germline gene is not matched at one end of the junction; a read error may be the cause. CDR3 protein: CSARGTEENQYF. Here the CDR3 DNA reads TGCAGTGCTAGGGGGACCGAAGAGAACCAGTACTTC. The chain links TRBV20-1 to TRBJ2-5; perhaps D is TRBD1 or TRBD2 (5 bases each). The germline gives CDR1 DFQATT, CDR2 SNEGSKA (reference sequence). The CDR3 has 12 amino acids.

V gene TRBV5-1 combines with J gene TRBJ1-1; tentatively, D is TRBD1 (5 bases). The CDR3 runs to 14 residues. V dropped 0 bases and J dropped 4 bases, with 10 bases sitting between them. Per the germline V gene, CDR1 is SGHRS and CDR2 is YFSETQ. The CDR3 nucleotides read TGCGCCAGCAGCTTGGAGCAGGGTCGCACTGAAGCTTTCTTT. This codes for CASSLEQGRTEAFF.

This clonotype occurred many times. V is TRBV11-2 and J is TRBJ1-2, with D perhaps matching TRBD1 (5 bases). V was cut by 4 bases and J by 2 bases, with 14 bases left in between. This CDR3 region has 15 residues. Germline CDR1 SGHAT, CDR2 FQNNGV. The CDR3 reads CASSSPRQPNYGYTF. The DNA of the CDR3 is TGTGCCAGCAGCTCTCCGCGACAGCCCAACTATGGCTACACCTTC.

This clonotype was counted many times. The chain joins TRBV7-2 to TRBJ2-5; 12 nucleotides align to TRBD2. Trimming took 5 bases from V and 4 from J; bases not matched to a gene: 11. Germline assignment: CDR1 SGHTA and CDR2 FQGNSA. This CDR3 has 17 residues. CDR3 nucleotide sequence: TGTGCCAGCAGCATCCGCGCAACTAGCGGGGGGCGAGAGACCCAGTACTTC. It yields the protein CASSIRATSGGRETQYF.

This clonotype was seen repeatedly, ten times or more. The rearrangement links TRBV5-1 to TRBJ2-5; no clear D gene. Germline V gives CDR1 SGHRS, CDR2 YFSETQ. V dropped 4 bases and J dropped 5 bases, with 18 bases sitting between them. The CDR3 runs 15 residues. The DNA for the CDR3 is TGCGCCAGCAGCCCCCTGACAAAGGAGTTGGAGACCCAGTACTTC. The encoded protein is CASSPLTKELETQYF.

Ten or more counts support this clonotype. This rearrangement joins TRBV19 to TRBJ2-7, with D maybe TRBD1 (6 bases). The germline gives CDR1 LNHDA, CDR2 SQIVND (reference sequence). There are 15 residues in the CDR3. V was pared by 7 bases and J by 2 bases, with 18 bases between. CDR3 sequence reads: CASKISHRATYEQYF. The CDR3 nucleotides are TGTGCCAGTAAGATCTCGCACAGGGCTACCTACGAGCAGTACTTC.

This clonotype has at least ten counts. The chain employs TRBV5-4 and TRBJ1-1, with 7 nucleotides matching TRBD1. The germline V gene encodes CDR1 SGHNT and CDR2 YYREEE (reference sequence). The CDR3 contains 15 residues. V lost 4 bases and J lost 0; bases outside the gene matches: 6. This CDR3 is CASSTGQQMNTEAFF. In nucleotides, the CDR3 is TGTGCCAGCAGCACGGGACAGCAAATGAACACTGAAGCTTTCTTT.

This clonotype was seen at least ten times. V is TRBV6-2 or TRBV6-3 and J is TRBJ1-1; D not resolved. This CDR3 is built from 14 residues. The V end lost 7 bases, the J end lost 1 base, and 13 bases lay between the germline ends. The germline V gene has CDR1 MNHEY and CDR2 SVGEGT. CDR3 sequence: CASNGSRANTEAFF. For the CDR3, the DNA is TGTGCCAGCAACGGGTCGCGAGCGAACACTGAAGCTTTCTTT.

This clonotype was seen at least ten times. This chain links TRBV6-5 with TRBJ2-2; no reliable D call. Between the trimmed V and J ends, which lost 3 bases and 3 bases, there was a span of 8 bases. In germline, CDR1 is MNHEY, CDR2 SVGAGI. This CDR3 is 14 amino acids long. CDR3 nucleotides: TGTGCCAGCAGTTATACACAGTACACCGGGGAGCTGTTTTTT. It is translated as CASSYTQYTGELFF.

This clonotype was seen repeatedly, ten times or more. The chain combines TRBV12-3 or TRBV12-4 with TRBJ1-6; TRBD1 matches 8 bases. The V gene end was trimmed by 6 bases and the J gene end by 9 bases; junction bases not matched to a gene: 7. The CDR3 has 14 residues. CDR3 sequence (DNA): TGTGCCAGCAGCCTACAGGGGGTAAGTTCACCCCTCCACTTT. Residues: CASSLQGVSSPLHF.

This clonotype was detected ten times or more. CDR3 sequence reads: CASSLEPWADSEGYTF. CDR3 nucleotide sequence: TGTGCCAGCAGCTTAGAGCCTTGGGCCGACTCGGAGGGCTACACCTTC. The gene calls are TRBV11-2 and TRBJ1-2; D uncertain. Germline-derived CDR1 and CDR2 are SGHAT and FQNNGV. V lost 0 bases, J lost 8 bases, and 19 bases lay in between. The CDR3 is 16 amino acids.

At least ten counts were recorded for this clonotype. The V gene is TRBV12-3 or TRBV12-4, the J gene TRBJ1-1; D unresolved. Trimming took 3 bases from V and 5 from J, leaving 7 bases between them. The CDR3 spans 12 residues. The CDR3 sequence: CASSLYGTEAFF. The CDR3 DNA is TGTGCCAGCAGTTTGTACGGTACTGAAGCTTTCTTT.

This clonotype turned up a few times. This rearrangement joins TRBV11-2 to TRBJ1-2; D gene uncertain. CDR3 length equals 13 residues. Trimming removed 5 bases from V and 5 bases from J, with 12 bases in between. Germline CDR1 and CDR2: SGHAT and FQNNGV. The CDR3 sequence is CASSLLLGYGYTF. DNA for the CDR3: TGTGCCAGCAGCCTCCTTTTGGGATATGGCTACACCTTC.